There are many counts of the clone carrying this T cell receptor (beta chain). These data originate in a study of blood T cells in healthy people across ages. Through a sample-barcoded 5' primer and a J-beta primer mix, a second PCR was run for roughly 7 to 11 cycles. MiXCR, applied by TCRdb to the 5' RACE reads, yields one record per CDR3 protein. The data show roughly 1,700,000 distinct CDR3 sequences, about 30% seen once. The CDR3 extends over 15 amino acids. The ends lost 4 bases at V and 1 base at J; junction bases unmatched: 7. The germline V gene encodes CDR1 SGHRS and CDR2 YFSETQ. The rearrangement links TRBV5-1 to TRBJ2-7; 8 bases agree with TRBD2. Sequenced input: blood. The sequence came from a woman in her 30s in good health. The chain's CDR3 is CASSPGRGMSYEQYF. The CDR3, as DNA: TGCGCCAGCAGCCCCGGGAGGGGTATGTCCTACGAGCAGTACTTC.